The source of this T cell receptor (beta chain) is a study of T-cell reconstitution after alpha-beta-depleted transplantation in children. The authors prepared the TCRbeta library with unique molecular identifiers. One entry per CDR3 protein, called by TCRdb with MiXCR from the PCR reads. The sample contains fewer than 700,000 distinct CDR3 sequences, roughly 24% of which appear only once. J was trimmed by 6 bases and V by 5 bases; bases with no gene match: 16. Germline loops: CDR1 DFQATT, CDR2 SNEGSKA (reference sequence). This CDR3 comprises 15 residues. This clonotype was obtained from a boy under two years old who had a stem cell transplant for acute myeloid leukemia, so the T cells may come from the graft donor. This chain uses TRBV20-1 with TRBJ2-7; 7 bases are a match to TRBD1. The input for sequencing was PBMCs, mostly from graft donor cells, taken 360 days after TCRalphabeta/CD19-depleted stem cell transplant. The CDR3 nucleotides read TGCAGTGCTGATTTGAAGACAGGGAATTCATCCGAGCAGTACGTC. Translating gives CSADLKTGNSSEQYV.